One T cell receptor (beta chain) is described in this entry. Germline loops: CDR1 MNHEY, CDR2 SVGEGT. V lost 6 bases, J lost 8 bases, and 7 bases stayed unmatched. The CDR3 length is 13 residues. The sample originates from a study of blood T cell repertoires in COVID-19. As for the study in general: The United States, Italy and Spain supplied acute and convalescent COVID-19 samples. PBMCs, B-cell-depleted T cells, or T cells provided the cDNA or gDNA that made up the material.

Authors' methods: The authors estimated nucleated cell counts from reference gene primer amplification. Sequenced by immunoSEQ multiplex PCR; TCRdb stores in-frame clones only, minus some. V, J and clone size are those of that table, while D and trimming were read from the DNA. The table has about 58,000 clones, about nine tenths seen once. This clonotype was obtained from a woman aged 55-70 years with active COVID-19. This chain uses TRBV6-2 or TRBV6-3 with TRBJ1-5; TRBD1 agrees at 7 bases. The sample was peripheral blood. The CDR3 coding sequence is TGTGCCAGCAGCCCGGACAGGTGGGAGCCCCAGCATTTT. Residues: CASSPDRWEPQHF.